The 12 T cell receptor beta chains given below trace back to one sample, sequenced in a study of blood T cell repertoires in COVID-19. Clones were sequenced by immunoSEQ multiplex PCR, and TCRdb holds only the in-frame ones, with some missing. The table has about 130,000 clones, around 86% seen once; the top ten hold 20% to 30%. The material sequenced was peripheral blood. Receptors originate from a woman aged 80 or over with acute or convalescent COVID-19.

The CDR3 protein is CASSVATSVGRGQFF. The DNA of the CDR3 is TGTGCCAGCAGCGTAGCGACTAGCGTGGGTCGTGGGCAGTTCTTC. The V gene is TRBV9, the J gene TRBJ2-1, with TRBD2 identical over 8 bases. In germline, CDR1 is SGDLS, CDR2 YYNGEE. CDR3 length: 15 amino acids. The V gene end was trimmed by 0 bases and the J gene end by 12 bases; junction bases not matched to a gene: 11.

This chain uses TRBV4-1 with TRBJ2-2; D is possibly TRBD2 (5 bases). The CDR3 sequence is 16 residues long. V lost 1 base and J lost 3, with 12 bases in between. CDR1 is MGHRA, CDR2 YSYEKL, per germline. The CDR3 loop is CASSQAGHGDTGELFF. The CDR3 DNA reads TGCGCCAGCAGCCAAGCCGGGCACGGGGACACCGGGGAGCTGTTTTTT.

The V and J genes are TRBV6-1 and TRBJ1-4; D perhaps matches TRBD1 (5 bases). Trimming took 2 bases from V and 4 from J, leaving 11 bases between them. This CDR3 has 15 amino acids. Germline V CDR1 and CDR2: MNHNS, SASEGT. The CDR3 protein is CASSELTDYNEKLFF. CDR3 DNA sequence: TGTGCCAGCAGTGAACTGACAGATTATAATGAAAAACTGTTTTTT.

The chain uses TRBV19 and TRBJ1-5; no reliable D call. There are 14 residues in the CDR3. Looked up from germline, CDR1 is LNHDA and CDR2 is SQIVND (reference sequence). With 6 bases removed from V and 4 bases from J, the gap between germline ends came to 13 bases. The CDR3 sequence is CASSLTSQNQPQHF. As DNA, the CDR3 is TGTGCCAGTAGCCTCACTTCGCAAAATCAGCCCCAGCATTTT.

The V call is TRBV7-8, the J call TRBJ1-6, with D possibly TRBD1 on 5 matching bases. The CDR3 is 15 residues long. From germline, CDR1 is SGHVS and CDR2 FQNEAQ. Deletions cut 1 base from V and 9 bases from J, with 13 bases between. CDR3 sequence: CASSLERGGISPLHF. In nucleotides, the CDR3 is TGTGCCAGCAGCTTAGAAAGGGGTGGAATTTCACCCCTCCACTTT.

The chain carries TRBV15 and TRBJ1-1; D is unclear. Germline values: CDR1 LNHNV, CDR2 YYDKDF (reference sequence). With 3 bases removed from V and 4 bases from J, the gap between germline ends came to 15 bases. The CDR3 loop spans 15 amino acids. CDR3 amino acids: CATSSQGGLGTEAFF. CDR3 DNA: TGTGCCACCAGCAGCCAAGGCGGGTTGGGCACTGAAGCTTTCTTT.

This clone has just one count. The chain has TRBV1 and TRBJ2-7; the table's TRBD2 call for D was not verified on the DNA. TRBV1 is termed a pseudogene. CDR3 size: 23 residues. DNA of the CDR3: TGCACCAGCAGCCCTTTTCGGGGGGGCCAAAGAAACTTCCTCGAGGCTAGCTCCTACGAGCAGTACTTC. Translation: CTSSPFRGGQRNFLEASSYEQYF.

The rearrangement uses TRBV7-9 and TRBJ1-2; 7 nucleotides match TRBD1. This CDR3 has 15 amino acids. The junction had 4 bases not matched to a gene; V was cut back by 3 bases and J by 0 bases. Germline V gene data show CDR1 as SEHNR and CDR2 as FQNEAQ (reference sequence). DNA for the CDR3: TGTGCCAGCAGCTTCACAGGGGTAACTAACTATGGCTACACCTTC. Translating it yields CASSFTGVTNYGYTF.

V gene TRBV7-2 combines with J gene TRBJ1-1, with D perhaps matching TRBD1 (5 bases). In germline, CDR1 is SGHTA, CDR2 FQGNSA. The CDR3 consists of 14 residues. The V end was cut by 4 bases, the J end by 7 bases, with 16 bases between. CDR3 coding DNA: TGTGCCAGCAGCTCTCGGGCAGGCGGGGGTGAAGCTTTCTTT. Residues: CASSSRAGGGEAFF. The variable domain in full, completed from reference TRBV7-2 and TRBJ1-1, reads GAGVSQSPSNKVTEKGKDVELRCDPISGHTALYWYRQSLGQGLEFLIYFQGNSAPDKSGLPSDRFSAERTGGSVSTLTIQRTQQEDSAVYLCASSSRAGGGEAFFGQGTRLTVV.

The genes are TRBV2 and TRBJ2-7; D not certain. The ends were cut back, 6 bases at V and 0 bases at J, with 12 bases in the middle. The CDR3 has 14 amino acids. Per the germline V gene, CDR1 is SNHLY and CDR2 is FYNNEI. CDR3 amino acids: CASSPPGISYEQYV. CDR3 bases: TGTGCCAGCAGCCCGCCTGGCATCTCCTACGAGCAGTACGTC.

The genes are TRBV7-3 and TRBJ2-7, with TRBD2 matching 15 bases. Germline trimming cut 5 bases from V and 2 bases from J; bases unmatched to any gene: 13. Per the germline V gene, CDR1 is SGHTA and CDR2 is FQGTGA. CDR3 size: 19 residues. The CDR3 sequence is CASSTLSGTSGGRTYEQYF. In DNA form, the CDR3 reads TGTGCCAGCAGCACCTTATCCGGGACTAGCGGGGGGAGGACCTACGAGCAGTACTTC.

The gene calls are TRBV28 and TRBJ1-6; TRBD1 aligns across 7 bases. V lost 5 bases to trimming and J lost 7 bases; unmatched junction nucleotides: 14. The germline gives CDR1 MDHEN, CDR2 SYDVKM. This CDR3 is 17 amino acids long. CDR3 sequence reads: CASSLRNRGSSNSPLHF. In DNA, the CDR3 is TGTGCCAGCAGTCTAAGAAACAGGGGAAGCTCAAATTCACCCCTCCACTTT.